These 4 T cell receptor beta chains were all obtained from the same sample, sequenced in a study of blood T cell repertoires in COVID-19. Only in-frame clones appear in the TCRdb table, and some are missing; sequencing was by immunoSEQ multiplex PCR. The table has 40,000 or so clones, around 89% seen once. The sequencing input was peripheral blood. Receptors were obtained from a man aged 25-45 years with active or convalescent COVID-19.

The chain joins TRBV5-1 to TRBJ1-2; D gene unclear. Germline-derived CDR1 and CDR2 are SGHRS and YFSETQ. The CDR3 sequence is 15 residues long. V dropped 0 bases and J dropped 0 bases, with 9 bases sitting between them. The CDR3, as DNA: TGCGCCAGCAGCTTGGAGCAGGACTCTAACTATGGCTACACCTTC. Translating gives CASSLEQDSNYGYTF.

The rearrangement joins TRBV5-4 to TRBJ2-3; TRBD1 is a possible D gene (8 bases). Trimming stripped 0 bases from V and 8 bases from J, with 19 bases between. The CDR3 consists of 16 residues. Germline lookup yields CDR1 SGHNT and CDR2 YYREEE (reference sequence). CDR3 sequence: CASSLVPAGGGGTQYF. The DNA for the CDR3 is TGTGCCAGCAGCTTGGTCCCGGCAGGGGGCGGGGGTACGCAGTATTTT.

This rearrangement joins TRBV18 to TRBJ2-5, with TRBD1 as a possible D gene (6 bases). The germline V gene encodes CDR1 KGHSH and CDR2 LQKENI. V was shortened by 8 bases and J by 4 bases, with 20 bases between the two germline ends. The CDR3 has 15 residues. As DNA, the CDR3 is TGTGCCAGCGCCCCCTCCGACAGGAGGTCAGAGACCCAGTACTTC. Amino acids: CASAPSDRRSETQYF.

The rearrangement joins TRBV6-5 to TRBJ1-4, with D tentatively TRBD1 (6 bases). V shed 4 bases and J shed 0 bases, with 9 bases lying between them. Germline lookup yields CDR1 MNHEY and CDR2 SVGAGI. This CDR3 region has 15 residues. The CDR3 bases are TGTGCCAGCAGTTCCACAGGGTCAACTAATGAAAAACTGTTTTTT. Translating gives CASSSTGSTNEKLFF.